The following is a T cell receptor beta chain sequence with its context. This clonotype was found many times. This receptor's antigen is unknown. Base qualities are not provided; no much larger clone lies one nucleotide away. Sequencer: Illumina HiSeq 1500. TCRdb itself trimmed the public reads at Q25 with fastp, ran MiXCR and retained productive beta chains. One record per CDR3 amino acid sequence lists the most common genes and DNA. The sample has around 900,000 distinct CDR3 sequences on record, around a third of them singletons. Over 13% of the sample lies in the top ten. This record comes from a study of T cell repertoires in cytomegalovirus infection (dated by TCRdb to about 2019). About the full investigation: The peptide stimulations were aimed at well-studied HLA-B-restricted epitopes as well as recently identified HLA-C-restricted CMV epitopes, whose presentation resists viral immunomodulation. The HLA type of each donor mattered for the analysis, because public TCR beta signatures pointed to carriage of CMV infection along with the matching HLA type. The full study reports these points: In both this cohort and an independent approximately 400-donor cohort, the cumulative frequency of public TCR beta family members distinguished carriers of CMV infection plus the relevant HLA type. The ex vivo response was dominated by HLA-C-restricted CMV-specific TCR beta clonotypes, and the single most frequent clonotype in two of eight donors was supplied by these HLA-C-restricted clonotypes.

The sample's treatment or condition label, in plain terms: in vitro stimulation with specific CMV peptide epitopes to enrich CMV-specific T cells. This receptor was identified in a human donor in good health (CMV status not recorded). Some clones in this sample may be carry-over from other donors' samples. Here the sequenced sample was cultured CD8+ T cells from PBMCs, taken from culture after CMV antigen stimulation.

For the CDR3, the sequence is CASSSPGAPTDTQYF. In nucleotides, the sequence is TGTGCCAGCAGCTCTCCAGGGGCCCCCACAGATACGCAGTATTTT. Recombination linked TRBV5-6 to TRBJ2-3, with TRBD1 tentatively as D gene (6 bases match). CDR1 is given as SGHDT and CDR2 as YYEEEE, both from the germline V gene. V and J are truncated by 3 bases and 2 bases respectively, leaving an intervening sequence of 13 bases. The CDR3 starts with the cysteine, ends with the phenylalanine, and has 15 residues. The kept DNA is CDR3 alone, 45 bases in frame from the first base.